Following are 2 T cell receptor beta chains from one sample sequenced in a study of regulatory T cells in long-lasting Graves disease. Arm-PCR with iRepertoire HTBI primers amplified the CDR3 regions for these TCR beta libraries. MiXCR was run by TCRdb on the multiplex PCR reads, yielding one entry per CDR3 protein. The sample lists hundreds of thousands of distinct CDR3 sequences, 15% to 20% occurring once. Time point denoted: newly diagnosed GD, antithyroid drugs for less than 3 months. The TCR library was prepared using RNA isolated from PBMCs. The sample also formed part of further work on T cells in Graves' hyperthyroidism and ophthalmopathy.

Source: peripheral blood mononuclear cells (PBMCs), taken at new diagnosis, from a patient treated with antithyroid drugs. The receptor source for this set is a woman in her thirties with Graves disease.

This clonotype occurred many times. The V call is TRBV28, the J call TRBJ2-7; 11 nucleotides match TRBD2. This CDR3 is 14 amino acids long. Trimming removed 6 bases from V and 5 bases from J; junction bases left unmatched: 6. CDR1 MDHEN and CDR2 SYDVKM come from the germline V gene. This CDR3 is CASRPLAGVHEQYF. The CDR3 bases are TGTGCCAGCAGGCCACTAGCGGGAGTGCACGAGCAGTACTTC.

Note on this clonotype: Mismatch with germline at one junction end may stem from a read error. The chain employs TRBV7-9 and TRBJ2-2, with D possibly being TRBD1 (6 bases). The CDR3 consists of 14 residues. Germline CDR1 and CDR2: SEHNR and FQNEAQ (reference sequence). Written as DNA, the CDR3 is TGTGCCAACAGCCGCGGACAGTTCACCGGGGAGCTGTTTTTT. It codes for CANSRGQFTGELFF.